This T cell receptor (beta chain) was sequenced during a study of T cell changes during pregnancy in multiple sclerosis. The repertoire was sequenced with immunoSEQ multiplex PCR; TCRdb's copy has only in-frame clones and lacks some. In the table there are fewer than 140,000 clones, 85% to 95% of which are singletons. The germline gives CDR1 MNHEY, CDR2 SVGAGI. The CDR3 runs to 15 residues. Trimming cost V 6 bases and J 2 bases; bases outside gene matches: 8. The sequence was collected from a female donor with multiple sclerosis, enrolled in a pregnancy study. Here the sequenced sample was peripheral blood, taken after pregnancy. The chain is built from TRBV6-5 and TRBJ2-7, with 9 bases lining up with TRBD1. The CDR3 nucleotides are TGTGCCAGCAGCCGACCCGGGACAGGGCCCTACGAGCAGTACTTC. Its translation: CASSRPGTGPYEQYF.